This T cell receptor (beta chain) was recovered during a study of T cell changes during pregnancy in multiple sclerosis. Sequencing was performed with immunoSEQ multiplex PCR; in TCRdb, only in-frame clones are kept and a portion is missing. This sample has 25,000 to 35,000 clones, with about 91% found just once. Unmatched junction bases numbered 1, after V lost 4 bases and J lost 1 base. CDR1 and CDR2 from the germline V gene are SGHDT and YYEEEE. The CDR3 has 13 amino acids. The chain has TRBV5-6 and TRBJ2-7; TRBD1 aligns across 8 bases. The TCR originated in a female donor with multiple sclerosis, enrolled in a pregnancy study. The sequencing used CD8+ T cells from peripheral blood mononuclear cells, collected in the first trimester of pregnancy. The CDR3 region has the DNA TGTGCCAGCAGCGGGACAGGATCCTACGAGCAGTACTTC. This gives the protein CASSGTGSYEQYF. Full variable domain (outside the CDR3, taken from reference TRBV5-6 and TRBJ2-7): DAGVTQSPTHLIKTRGQQVTLRCSPKSGHDTVSWYQQALGQGPQFIFQYYEEEERQRGNFPDRFSGHQFPNYSSELNVNALLLGDSALYLCASSGTGSYEQYFGPGTRLTVT.